This TCR beta chain was obtained from a study of CD4+ T cells in melanoma. Study results and limitations: In melanoma, neoantigen-specific CD4+ T cells reportedly differed in differentiation state. CD8+ T cell, macrophage and B cell function reportedly correlated with neoantigen-specific CD4+ T cells.

A word on this clone: Its target is not known. An end of the junction differs from the germline gene, which may be a read error.

The CDR3 consists of 12 residues. Germline V CDR1 and CDR2: SGHDT, YYEEEE. Sequencing was performed with immunoSEQ multiplex PCR; in TCRdb, only in-frame clones are kept and a portion is missing. Altogether 13,000 or so clones are present, under 80% being singletons, with the ten largest covering about a tenth. The V call is TRBV5-6, the J call TRBJ1-1; the match to TRBD1 covers 7 bases. Input material: cells from a culture (not recorded whether cultured in vitro). The TCR sequence derives from a human donor with melanoma. CDR3 coding DNA: TGTGCCAGCAGCTTCGGTGACAGGGAAGATTTCTTT. As protein: CASSFGDREDFF.